This T cell receptor (beta chain) was sequenced in a study of cytomegalovirus exposure and HLA in healthy donors. In the study overall: Of roughly 400 genotyped donors, about 81% clustered with self-reported Caucasian donors. Points from the study as a whole: It is likely that the observed cluster of highly shared sequence variants was a sequencing artifact.

This clone was found a few times. Its antigen is not identified. Trimming removed 6 bases at V and 10 bases at J, with 13 bases between. Per germline, CDR1 MNHNS and CDR2 SASEGT. The CDR3 extends over 11 amino acids. 60 Vbeta and 13 Jbeta primers were used in PCR. TCRdb keeps only in-frame clones here, not all; method: immunoSEQ multiplex PCR. The sample has 200,000 to 250,000 clones; around 83% are singletons. The V gene is TRBV6-1, the J gene TRBJ2-7; D possibly corresponds to TRBD2 (5 bases). This receptor was identified in a woman aged 45 to 65 in good health and CMV-seropositive. The sequenced sample was PBMCs. The CDR3 nucleotides read TGTGCCAGCAGGGGGAACGGGGTTCAGTACTTC. This codes for CASRGNGVQYF.